The 21 T cell receptor beta chains reported below all come from one sample, sequenced in a study of T cells in Graves' hyperthyroidism and ophthalmopathy. TCR beta CDR3 region amplification was performed from RNA transcripts. When the TCR CDR3 underwent first-round RT-PCR, the HTBI primer set was used. TCRdb redid the calling of the multiplex PCR reads with MiXCR, one entry per CDR3 protein. The table records about 600,000 distinct CDR3 sequences, 13% to 15% of them present only once. The source material was blood. These receptors came from a woman between 18 and 30 years old with Graves' ophthalmopathy.

This clonotype was found a few times. At one end the junction does not follow the germline gene, possibly because of a read error. The chain links TRBV20-1 to TRBJ2-1; TRBD2 matches 11 bases. From germline, CDR1 is DFQATT and CDR2 SNEGSKA (reference sequence). The CDR3 covers 18 residues. CDR3 amino acids: CSASSGTSGGLGGNEQSF. CDR3 coding DNA: TGCAGTGCTAGTTCCGGGACTAGCGGAGGCCTGGGGGGTAATGAGCAGTCCTTC.

V gene TRBV19 combines with J gene TRBJ2-6; TRBD2 might be the D (5 bases). Germline V gene sequence: CDR1 LNHDA, CDR2 SQIVND (reference sequence). V was pared by 4 bases and J by 0 bases, with 10 bases between. CDR3 size: 16 residues. DNA of the CDR3: TGTGCCAGTAGTAACGAGGGAAGCTCTGGGGCCAACGTCCTGACTTTC. Translated: CASSNEGSSGANVLTF.

This chain joins TRBV10-3 and TRBJ1-1; D gene unclear. Germline CDR1 is ENHRY and CDR2 is SYGVKD. This CDR3 contains 13 residues. V lost 4 bases to trimming and J lost 1 base, with 7 bases between them. This chain's CDR3 is CAISADANTEAFF. Written as DNA, the CDR3 is TGTGCCATCAGTGCGGATGCGAACACTGAAGCTTTCTTT.

This clonotype was observed a handful of times. A much larger clone lies a single base off, so this may be a read error. J is TRBJ2-3 and V is TRBV7-2; the D is unclear. Germline V lookup: CDR1 SGHTA, CDR2 FQGNSA. V shed 9 bases and J shed 6 bases, with 16 bases lying between them. The CDR3 runs to 13 residues. This CDR3 is CASNVPRTDTQYF. The CDR3 DNA sequence: TGTGCCAGTAACGTCCCCAGAACCGATACGCAGTATTTT.

In this sample, this clonotype turned up many times. The chain employs TRBV6-1 and TRBJ1-3, with 8 bases that match TRBD1. J was trimmed by 8 bases and V by 5 bases; bases with no gene match: 11. The length of the CDR3 is 15 residues. The germline V gene encodes CDR1 MNHNS and CDR2 SASEGT. The CDR3 DNA sequence: TGTGCCAGCAGTTACCGAGGACAGGGTGGGGACACCATATATTTT. Translation gives CASSYRGQGGDTIYF.

CDR3 sequence (DNA): TGTGCCTGGAGAGGGGTGGGGGACAGGCCCTACGAGCAGTACTTC. Its translation: CAWRGVGDRPYEQYF. This chain connects TRBV30 to TRBJ2-7, with TRBD1 matching over 8 bases. The CDR3 is 15 residues long. Germline-derived CDR1 and CDR2 are GTSNPN and SVGIG (reference sequence). J gave up 2 bases and V 3 bases, and 9 bases lay outside the gene matches.

There are many counts of this clonotype. The V call is TRBV7-2, the J call TRBJ2-3; TRBD2 matches at 8 bases. CDR1 is SGHTA and CDR2 is FQGNSA in the germline V gene. This CDR3 comprises 15 residues. J was trimmed by 0 bases and V by 5 bases; bases with no gene match: 4. CDR3 loop: CASSPRTSSTDTQYF. The DNA for the CDR3 is TGTGCCAGCAGCCCCAGGACTAGCAGCACAGATACGCAGTATTTT.

This clonotype was seen many times. This chain uses TRBV7-8 with TRBJ2-7; 10 bases match TRBD2. Germline V gives CDR1 SGHVS, CDR2 FQNEAQ. The CDR3 sequence is 13 residues long. CDR3 DNA: TGTGCGGTGCCTAGCGGGAGACTCTACGAGCAGTACTTC. Its translation is CAVPSGRLYEQYF.

The V and J genes are TRBV4-1 and TRBJ2-5; 9 nucleotides match TRBD2. The CDR3 runs to 15 residues. CDR1 is MGHRA and CDR2 is YSYEKL in the germline V gene. V dropped 1 base and J dropped 3; count of bases not matched to a gene: 3. CDR3 sequence (DNA): TGCGCCAGCAGCCAAGGTTCTAGCGGGAAAGAGACCCAGTACTTC. It codes for CASSQGSSGKETQYF.

J is TRBJ1-1 and V is TRBV2; a weak D match, TRBD1 (5 bases). CDR1 and CDR2 (germline): SNHLY, FYNNEI. The V and J ends lost 3 bases and 6 bases respectively, with 14 bases between them. This CDR3 contains 14 residues. CDR3 residues: CASSEQGGDAEAFF. The CDR3 DNA reads as TGTGCCAGCAGTGAGCAGGGTGGGGACGCTGAAGCTTTCTTT.

This chain connects TRBV28 to TRBJ2-1; 15 positions match TRBD2. This CDR3 is built from 16 residues. The V and J ends lost 4 bases and 4 bases, in that order; junction bases with no gene match: 2. Germline V gene sequence: CDR1 MDHEN, CDR2 SYDVKM. The CDR3 DNA is TGTGCCAGCAGTTATGGGACTAGCGGGGGGTACAATGAGCAGTTCTTC. Its translation: CASSYGTSGGYNEQFF.

In its sample, this clonotype was seen many times. This chain uses TRBV24-1 with TRBJ2-2; D is possibly TRBD2 (6 bases). Germline V gene lookup returns CDR1 KGHDR and CDR2 SFDVKD. The CDR3 length is 19 residues. The germline V and J ends were trimmed by 3 bases and 1 base, with 20 bases remaining between them. The CDR3 is CATSDPGSAGGVNTGELFF. Here the CDR3 DNA reads TGTGCCACCAGTGATCCCGGTAGCGCGGGCGGGGTGAACACCGGGGAGCTGTTTTTT.

CDR3 in DNA: TGTGCCAGTATTGGGGACTACAGGTACAATGAGCAGTTCTTC. Encoded protein: CASIGDYRYNEQFF. The rearrangement uses TRBV19 and TRBJ2-1; 7 nucleotides line up with TRBD2. Per the germline V gene, CDR1 is LNHDA and CDR2 is SQIVND (reference sequence). This CDR3 is 14 amino acids long. J lost 4 bases, V lost 7 bases, and 7 bases had no gene match.

The chain links TRBV19 to TRBJ2-7; tentative D call: TRBD2 (6 bases). The CDR3 runs 16 residues. V lost 3 bases and J 1 base, leaving 16 bases between the germline ends. Germline CDR1 reads LNHDA; CDR2 reads SQIVND (reference sequence). In DNA form, the CDR3 reads TGTGCCAGTAGTATTCACCATTCCAGCGGGTCCTACGAGCAGTACTTC. This codes for CASSIHHSSGSYEQYF.

This clonotype has a count of ten or more. V usage is TRBV28 and J usage is TRBJ1-5, with 9 bases matching TRBD1. J gave up 0 bases and V 5 bases, and 17 bases lay outside the gene matches. CDR3 length equals 20 residues. From germline, CDR1 is MDHEN and CDR2 SYDVKM. CDR3 loop: CASSPGEGQGFIGSNQPQHF. Here the CDR3 DNA reads TGTGCCAGCAGTCCCGGCGAGGGACAGGGCTTTATAGGTAGCAATCAGCCCCAGCATTTT.

This clonotype was seen at least ten times. Germline and junction disagree at one end, which may indicate a read error. DNA of the CDR3: TGTGCCAGCACCTTACCCGGCAATAGGGCTATTCAGTACTTC. Its translation: CASTLPGNRAIQYF. The chain carries TRBV7-2 and TRBJ2-4, with unresolved D. The CDR3 is made up of 14 amino acids. The germline V gene has CDR1 SGHTA and CDR2 FQGNSA.

Regarding this clonotype: A much bigger clone sits one base away, suggesting this may be a read error. The gene calls are TRBV30 and TRBJ1-1; TRBD1 matches 9 bases. Germline V lookup: CDR1 GTSNPN, CDR2 SVGIG (reference sequence). The CDR3 is made up of 14 amino acids. In nucleotides, the CDR3 is TGTGCCTGGAGTGTAGGACAGGGGTCCACTAAAGCTTTCTTT. As protein: CAWSVGQGSTKAFF.

This clonotype was counted ten times or more. The chain carries TRBV9 and TRBJ2-7; 9 bases map to TRBD1. The J segment lost 6 bases and the V segment lost 2 bases, leaving 9 bases of the junction unmatched. The CDR3 totals 15 residues. Germline V gene sequence: CDR1 SGDLS, CDR2 YYNGEE. CDR3 coding DNA: TGTGCCAGCAGCGTCGCCGGGACAGGGAATTCCGAGCAGTACTTC. Translating gives CASSVAGTGNSEQYF.

This clonotype was counted only a few times. This rearrangement joins TRBV12-3 or TRBV12-4 to TRBJ2-2, with a tentative D call TRBD1 (6 bases). Trimming pared 7 bases from V and 0 bases from J, leaving 18 bases between. The CDR3 sequence is 17 residues long. The CDR3 region is CASTPRDTAANTGELFF. The CDR3 DNA reads TGTGCCAGCACCCCCCGGGACACGGCCGCGAACACCGGGGAGCTGTTTTTT.

CDR3 region: CASGGGWEQYF. The CDR3 nucleotides are TGTGCTAGTGGTGGGGGGTGGGAGCAGTACTTC. The chain recombines TRBV12-5 with TRBJ2-7, with a tentative D call TRBD2 (6 bases). This CDR3 contains 11 residues. The V gene lost 5 bases and the J gene lost 7 bases, with 9 bases spanning the gap. From germline, CDR1 is LGHNT and CDR2 FRNRAP.

The chain is built from TRBV10-3 and TRBJ2-2, with 10 bases identical to TRBD1. The J segment lost 4 bases and the V segment lost 3 bases, leaving 8 bases of the junction unmatched. This CDR3 contains 17 residues. CDR1 is ENHRY and CDR2 is SYGVKD in the germline V gene. The DNA for the CDR3 is TGTGCCATCAGTGACCCTCCGGGACAGGGGCCCACCGGGGAGCTGTTTTTT. Protein: CAISDPPGQGPTGELFF.